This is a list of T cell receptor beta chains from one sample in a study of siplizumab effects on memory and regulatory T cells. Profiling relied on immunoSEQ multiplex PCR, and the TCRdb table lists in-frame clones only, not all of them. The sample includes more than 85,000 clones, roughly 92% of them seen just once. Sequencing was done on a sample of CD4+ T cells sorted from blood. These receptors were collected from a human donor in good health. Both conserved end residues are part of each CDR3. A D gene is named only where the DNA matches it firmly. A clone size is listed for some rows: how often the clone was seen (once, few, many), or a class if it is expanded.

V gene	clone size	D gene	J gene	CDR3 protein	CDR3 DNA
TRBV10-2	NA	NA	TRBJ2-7	CASSQDSPSYEQYF	TGCGCCAGCAGTCAGGACAGCCCGTCCTACGAGCAGTACTTC
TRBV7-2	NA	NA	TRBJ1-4	CASSLGGATEKLFF	TGTGCCAGCAGCTTAGGGGGCGCAACTGAAAAACTGTTTTTT
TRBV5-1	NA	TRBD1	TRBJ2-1	CASSQGQGEGGEQFF	TGCGCCAGCAGCCAGGGACAGGGCGAAGGTGGTGAGCAGTTCTTC
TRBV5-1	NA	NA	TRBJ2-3	CASSPNRVADTQYF	TGCGCCAGCAGCCCCAACAGGGTCGCGGATACGCAGTATTTT
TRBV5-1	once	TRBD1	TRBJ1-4	CASSLQGAAEKLFF	TGCGCCAGCAGCTTACAGGGGGCGGCTGAAAAACTGTTTTTT
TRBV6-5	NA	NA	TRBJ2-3	CVGGRATDTQYF	TGTGTCGGGGGCAGAGCCACAGATACGCAGTATTTT
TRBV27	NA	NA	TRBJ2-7	CASRKGFLEQYF	TGTGCCAGCAGGAAGGGTTTCCTCGAGCAGTACTTC
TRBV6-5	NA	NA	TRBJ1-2	CASVQVGRVDGYTF	TGTGCCAGCGTTCAGGTGGGCCGGGTAGATGGCTACACCTTC
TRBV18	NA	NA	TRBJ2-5	CASSPGPPRAGETQYF	TGTGCCAGCTCACCAGGGCCGCCGAGGGCAGGAGAGACCCAGTACTTC
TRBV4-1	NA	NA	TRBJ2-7	CASSQDLPGEGYEQYF	TGCGCCAGCAGCCAAGATTTGCCGGGGGAAGGCTACGAGCAGTACTTC
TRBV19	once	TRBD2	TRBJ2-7	CASSIPRGGYREQYF	TGTGCCAGTAGTATCCCCCGGGGAGGGTACCGCGAGCAGTACTTC
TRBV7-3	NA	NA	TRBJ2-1	CASSPQGRAYNEQFF	TGTGCCAGCAGTCCACAGGGAAGAGCCTACAATGAGCAGTTCTTC
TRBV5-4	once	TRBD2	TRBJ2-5	CASSAEQLAGTTQYF	TGTGCCAGCAGCGCAGAACAGCTAGCGGGAACGACCCAGTACTTC
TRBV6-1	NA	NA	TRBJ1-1	CASSVLGKVAEAFF	TGTGCCAGCAGTGTCTTGGGGAAAGTCGCTGAAGCTTTCTTT
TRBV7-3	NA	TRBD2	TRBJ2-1	CASSLTSGRNEQFF	TGTGCCAGCAGCTTAACTAGCGGGAGAAATGAGCAGTTCTTC
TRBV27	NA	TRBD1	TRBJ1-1	CASSSTGGARGTEAFF	TGTGCCAGCAGTTCGACAGGGGGCGCTCGGGGCACTGAAGCTTTCTTT
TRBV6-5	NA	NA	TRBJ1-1	CASSDHTEAFF	TGTGCCAGCAGTGACCACACTGAAGCTTTCTTT
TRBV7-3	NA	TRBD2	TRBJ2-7	CASSLTSGAPYEQYF	TGTGCCAGCAGCTTAACTAGCGGGGCCCCCTACGAGCAGTACTTC
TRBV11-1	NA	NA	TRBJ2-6	CASSRGAGANVLTF	TGTGCCAGCAGTAGAGGGGCTGGGGCCAACGTCCTGACTTTC
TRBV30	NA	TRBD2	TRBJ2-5	CAGTIAGGASQYF	TGTGCCGGTACGATAGCGGGAGGGGCGTCCCAGTACTTC
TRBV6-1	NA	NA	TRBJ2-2	CASRGSAAGELFF	TGTGCCAGCAGGGGAAGTGCGGCCGGGGAGCTGTTTTTT
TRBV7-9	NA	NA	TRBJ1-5	CASSLSYSNQPQHF	TGTGCCAGCAGCTTATCGTATAGCAATCAGCCCCAGCATTTT
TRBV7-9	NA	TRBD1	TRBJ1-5	CASSVGTGVAQPQHF	TGTGCCAGCAGCGTAGGGACAGGGGTTGCTCAGCCCCAGCATTTT
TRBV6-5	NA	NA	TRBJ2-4	CASRGGAQTKNIQYF	TGTGCCAGCAGGGGGGGGGCTCAAACCAAAAACATTCAGTACTTC
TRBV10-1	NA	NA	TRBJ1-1	CASREQGNTEAFF	TGCGCCAGCAGGGAACAGGGGAACACTGAAGCTTTCTTT
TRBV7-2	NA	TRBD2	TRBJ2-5	CASSFLLLAGGGETQYF	TGTGCCAGCAGCTTTTTGCTCCTAGCGGGGGGAGGAGAGACCCAGTACTTC
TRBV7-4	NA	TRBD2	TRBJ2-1	CASSLARLAGENEQFF	TGTGCCAGCAGCTTGGCGAGACTAGCGGGAGAAAATGAGCAGTTCTTC
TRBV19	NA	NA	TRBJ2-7	CASSISRGTYEQYF	TGTGCCAGTAGTATCTCCAGGGGTACCTACGAGCAGTACTTC
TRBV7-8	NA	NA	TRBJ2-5	CASSKTYQETQYF	TGTGCCAGCAGTAAGACGTACCAAGAGACCCAGTACTTC
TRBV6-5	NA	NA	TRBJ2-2	CASSYGGSTGELFF	TGTGCCAGCAGTTATGGAGGGTCCACCGGGGAGCTGTTTTTT
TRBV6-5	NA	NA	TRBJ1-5	CASSYEGLPHQPQHF	TGTGCCAGCAGTTATGAGGGGCTCCCTCATCAGCCCCAGCATTTT
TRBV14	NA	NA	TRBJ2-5	CASSQFSETQYF	TGTGCCAGCAGCCAATTTTCGGAGACCCAGTACTTC
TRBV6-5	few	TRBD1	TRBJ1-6	CASSYEGQGSSPLHF	TGTGCCAGCAGTTACGAGGGACAGGGGTCGTCACCCCTCCACTTT
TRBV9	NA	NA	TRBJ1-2	CASSVFTGGANYGYTF	TGTGCCAGCAGCGTATTTACAGGCGGTGCTAACTATGGCTACACCTTC
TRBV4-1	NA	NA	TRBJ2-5	CASSQAAVQETQYF	TGCGCCAGCAGCCAAGCGGCAGTCCAAGAGACCCAGTACTTC
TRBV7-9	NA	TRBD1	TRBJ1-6	CASSIFPGTGNNSPLHF	TGTGCCAGCAGCATCTTTCCCGGGACAGGGAATAATTCACCCCTCCACTTT
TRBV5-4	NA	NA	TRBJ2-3	CASSPASTDTQYF	TGTGCCAGCAGCCCCGCTAGCACAGATACGCAGTATTTT
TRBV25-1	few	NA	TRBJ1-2	CASSRNYGYTF	TGTGCCAGCAGTAGGAACTATGGCTACACCTTC
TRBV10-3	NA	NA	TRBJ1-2	CAIRVEQGYGYTF	TGTGCCATCAGGGTGGAGCAGGGCTATGGCTACACCTTC
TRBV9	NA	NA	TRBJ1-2	CASSGQALGDGYTF	TGTGCCAGCAGCGGACAGGCCCTCGGTGATGGCTACACCTTC
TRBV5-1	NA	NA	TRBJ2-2	CASSSWTSNTGELFF	TGCGCCAGCAGCTCATGGACATCTAACACCGGGGAGCTGTTTTTT
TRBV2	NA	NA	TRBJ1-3	CASTSDSSGNTIYF	TGTGCCAGCACCTCGGACAGCTCTGGAAACACCATATATTTT
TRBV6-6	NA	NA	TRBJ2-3	CASSSDSVGYF	TGTGCCAGCAGTTCCGACTCCGTGGGTTATTTT
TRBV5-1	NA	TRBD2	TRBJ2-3	CASSQSSGRTDTQYF	TGCGCCAGCAGTCAATCTAGCGGACGCACAGATACGCAGTATTTT
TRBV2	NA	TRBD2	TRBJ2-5	CASKGYGGRVQETQYF	TGTGCCAGCAAAGGATATGGCGGGAGAGTCCAAGAGACCCAGTACTTC
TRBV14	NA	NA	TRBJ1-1	CASSPRRGEWYTEAFF	TGTGCCAGCAGCCCTCGGAGGGGCGAATGGTACACTGAAGCTTTCTTT
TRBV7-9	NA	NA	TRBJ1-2	CASSLVNEGPGTF	TGTGCCAGCAGCTTAGTGAATGAAGGCCCAGGAACCTTC
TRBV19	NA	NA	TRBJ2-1	CASNDEAVSYNEQFF	TGTGCCAGTAATGATGAAGCGGTATCTTACAATGAGCAGTTCTTC
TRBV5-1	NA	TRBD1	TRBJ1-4	CASSPTGASEKLFF	TGCGCCAGCAGCCCGACAGGGGCTAGTGAAAAACTGTTTTTT
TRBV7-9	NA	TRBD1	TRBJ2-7	CASTSPGTGDSGEQYF	TGTGCCAGCACCTCGCCAGGGACAGGGGATTCGGGTGAGCAGTACTTC
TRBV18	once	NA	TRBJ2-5	CASSLQARSQETQYF	TGTGCCAGCTCATTGCAGGCTAGATCCCAAGAGACCCAGTACTTC
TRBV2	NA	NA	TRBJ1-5	CASSEVQVNQPQHF	TGTGCCAGCAGTGAAGTACAGGTGAATCAGCCCCAGCATTTT
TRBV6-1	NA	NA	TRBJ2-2	CASSLWTAGELFF	TGTGCCAGCAGTCTTTGGACGGCCGGGGAGCTGTTTTTT